This T cell receptor (beta chain) comes out of a study of radiotherapy plus CTLA-4 blockade in lung cancer. Trimming cost V 5 bases and J 5 bases, with 4 bases left between them. Per the germline V gene, CDR1 is MNHNY and CDR2 is SVGAGI (reference sequence). CDR3 length: 11 amino acids. Only in-frame clones appear in the TCRdb table, and some are missing; sequencing was by immunoSEQ multiplex PCR. The repertoire holds tens of thousands of clones, roughly three quarters seen once, with roughly 15% in the top ten. The specimen comprised peripheral blood, sampled from a patient treated with radiotherapy plus ipilimumab. The chain couples TRBV6-6 to TRBJ1-5; D gene uncertain. This sequence was found in a human donor with non-small cell lung cancer whose response to radiotherapy plus ipilimumab could not be evaluated. Some clones in this sample may be carry-over from other donors' samples. The CDR3 sequence is CASSPDQPQHF. DNA for the CDR3: TGTGCCAGCAGTCCCGATCAGCCCCAGCATTTT.